The clone carrying this T cell receptor beta chain has more than one count but fewer than ten. Its antigen is not known. The repertoire was sequenced with immunoSEQ multiplex PCR; TCRdb's copy has only in-frame clones and lacks some. The sample comprises 16,000 or so clones, approximately 86% of which are singletons, and 1% rests with the top ten. Every patient had relapsed following autologous stem cell transplantation, and cohorts differed in brentuximab vedotin exposure. The CD4+ T cells used were purified from thawed PBMCs through magnetic negative selection. Per the germline V gene, CDR1 is SGHRS and CDR2 is YFSETQ. This CDR3 spans 13 amino acids. Trimming removed 4 bases at V and 2 bases at J, with 9 bases between. The data originate from a study of PD-1 blockade in classical Hodgkin lymphoma. The study, taken as a whole, reports: At C4D1, TCR diversity had climbed significantly for CD4+ cells, though not for CD8+ cells.

V gene TRBV5-1 combines with J gene TRBJ1-2; tentatively, D is TRBD1 (5 bases). Sequences were derived from CD4+ T cells from blood, sampled at baseline. The sequence derives from a human donor with classical Hodgkin lymphoma. This CDR3 reads CASSLDRNYGYTF. CDR3 sequence (DNA): TGCGCCAGCAGCCTTGACAGAAACTATGGCTACACCTTC.